The 23 T cell receptor beta chains listed next were all sequenced from one sample in a study of shared clonotypes between healthy human individuals. Assay: immunoSEQ multiplex PCR; the TCRdb copy retains only in-frame clones and omits some. The sample carries 2 million to 2.5 million clones, 90% to 95% recorded once. The source material was naive CD4+ T cells sorted from blood. Subset here: CD45RA+ positively selected. The receptors were gathered from a man aged 18 to 30 in good health.

On this clone itself: The sample carries other DNA sequences with the same CDR3. The chain joins TRBV2 to TRBJ1-5; possible D gene TRBD1, 5 bases. This CDR3 region has 15 residues. Germline V CDR1 and CDR2: SNHLY, FYNNEI. The V end was cut by 0 bases, the J end by 1 base, with 7 bases between. In DNA, the CDR3 is TGTGCCAGCAGTGAAGCAGGGGCCAGCAATCAGCCCCAGCATTTT. It is translated as CASSEAGASNQPQHF.

With respect to this clone: The sample has other DNA sequences that encode this CDR3 too. This chain joins TRBV25-1 and TRBJ1-6; tentatively, D is TRBD1 (6 bases). V dropped 6 bases and J dropped 7 bases, with 13 bases sitting between them. CDR1 is MGHDK and CDR2 is SYGVNS in the germline V gene. This CDR3 comprises 14 residues. DNA for the CDR3: TGTGCCAGCAGCTCGACAGGTGGAAATTCACCCCTCCACTTT. Amino acids: CASSSTGGNSPLHF.

The genes are TRBV5-1 and TRBJ2-5; D tentatively fits TRBD1 or TRBD2 (5 bases each). Germline CDR1 is SGHRS and CDR2 is YFSETQ. CDR3 length equals 14 residues. Deletions cut 0 bases from V and 9 bases from J, with 15 bases between. CDR3 nucleotides: TGCGCCAGCAGCTTGGTGGCAGCGGAAGGGGCCCAGTACTTC. This codes for CASSLVAAEGAQYF.

This clone was recorded once. J is TRBJ1-3 and V is TRBV10-1; D gene ambiguous. This CDR3 comprises 14 residues. From germline, CDR1 is WNHNN and CDR2 SYGVQD (reference sequence). Trimming stripped 3 bases from V and 0 bases from J, with 6 bases between. CDR3 nucleotides: TGCGCCAGCAGTGAAGGCCACTCTGGAAACACCATATATTTT. It encodes CASSEGHSGNTIYF.

A single count supports this clone. V gene TRBV6-1 combines with J gene TRBJ1-5, with 7 positions matching TRBD1. This CDR3 region has 13 residues. Germline loops: CDR1 MNHNS, CDR2 SASEGT. V was clipped by 11 bases and J by 6 bases; unmatched bases: 10. The chain's CDR3 is CALSTGVVQPQHF. DNA of the CDR3: TGTGCCCTCTCCACAGGGGTCGTTCAGCCCCAGCATTTT.

Concerning this clone itself: This sample includes further DNA sequences coding for the same CDR3. V and J are TRBV10-1 and TRBJ2-1; no firm D call. This CDR3 has 14 amino acids. Germline V CDR1 and CDR2: WNHNN, SYGVQD (reference sequence). Trimming took 2 bases from V and 6 from J, leaving 11 bases between them. For the CDR3, the DNA is TGCGCCAGCAGTGAGGGTAGTACCGGCAATGAGCAGTTCTTC. It encodes CASSEGSTGNEQFF.

This clone was counted a single time. The J gene is TRBJ1-5, the V gene TRBV6-6; tentatively, D is TRBD1 (5 bases). This CDR3 is 16 amino acids long. Germline CDR1 reads MNHNY; CDR2 reads SVGAGI (reference sequence). With 8 bases removed from V and 10 bases from J, the gap between germline ends came to 27 bases. The DNA of the CDR3 is TGTGCCAGCTCCAACGGGGCCAGGGTCGGGGGTGACCCCCAGCATTTT. Its translation: CASSNGARVGGDPQHF.

The rearrangement links TRBV5-1 to TRBJ2-7; TRBD2 matches at 9 bases. V trimming: 3 bases; J trimming: 4 bases; junction bases outside the gene matches: 8. This CDR3 is built from 15 residues. Per germline, CDR1 SGHRS and CDR2 YFSETQ. The CDR3 protein is CASSSYSGRNYEQYF. CDR3 coding DNA: TGCGCCAGCAGCTCATATAGCGGGAGAAATTACGAGCAGTACTTC.

The J gene is TRBJ1-5, the V gene TRBV7-9, with D possibly TRBD1 on 5 matching bases. CDR3 length: 12 amino acids. Deletions cut 8 bases from V and 3 bases from J, with 8 bases between. CDR1 is SEHNR and CDR2 is FQNEAQ in the germline V gene (reference sequence). DNA for the CDR3: TGTGCCAGCTCGGGGGTCAATCAGCCCCAGCATTTT. This encodes CASSGVNQPQHF. The full variable domain, rest sourced from reference TRBV7-9 and TRBJ1-5, is DTGVSQNPRHKITKRGQNVTFRCDPISEHNRLYWYRQTLGQGPEFLTYFQNEAQLEKSRLLSDRFSAERPKGSFSTLEIQRTEQGDSAMYLCASSGVNQPQHFGDGTRLSIL.

J is TRBJ1-4 and V is TRBV6-1, with D uncertain. The CDR3 spans 12 residues. Germline V CDR1 and CDR2: MNHNS, SASEGT. V shed 1 base and J shed 8 bases, with 5 bases lying between them. CDR3 loop: CASSEGLEKLFF. The CDR3 coding sequence is TGTGCCAGCAGTGAAGGGTTGGAAAAACTGTTTTTT.

The chain has TRBV6-5 and TRBJ1-6, with no clear D. This CDR3 contains 15 residues. V was trimmed by 5 bases and J by 0 bases, leaving 8 bases between them. CDR1 and CDR2 (germline): MNHEY, SVGAGI. CDR3 DNA: TGTGCCAGCAGTCCCGGCCTCTCCTATAATTCACCCCTCCACTTT. Encoded protein: CASSPGLSYNSPLHF.

As to this clone: A much larger clone sits a single nucleotide away, making a read error possible. This rearrangement joins TRBV9 to TRBJ2-2; D perhaps matches TRBD1 (6 bases). Germline V gene data show CDR1 as SGDLS and CDR2 as YYNGEE. This CDR3 contains 15 residues. The CDR3: CASSAGHSNAGELFF. The CDR3 DNA reads TGTGCCAGCAGCGCGGGACACTCGAACGCCGGGGAGCTGTTTTTT.

V gene TRBV5-1 combines with J gene TRBJ2-5; 10 positions match TRBD1. CDR1 is SGHRS and CDR2 is YFSETQ in the germline V gene. The CDR3 is 15 residues long. The J segment lost 2 bases and the V segment lost 4 bases, leaving 5 bases of the junction unmatched. CDR3: CASSPGQGVQETQYF. In DNA, the CDR3 is TGCGCCAGCAGCCCCGGACAGGGGGTACAAGAGACCCAGTACTTC. Combining the CDR3 with reference TRBV5-1 and TRBJ2-5 gives the whole variable domain KAGVTQTPRYLIKTRGQQVTLSCSPISGHRSVSWYQQTPGQGLQFLFEYFSETQRNKGNFPGRFSGRQFSNSRSEMNVSTLELGDSALYLCASSPGQGVQETQYFGPGTRLLVL.

The chain combines TRBV2 with TRBJ2-5, with 8 nucleotides matching TRBD2. In germline, CDR1 is SNHLY, CDR2 FYNNEI. The V gene end was trimmed by 2 bases and the J gene end by 4 bases; junction bases not matched to a gene: 6. This CDR3 contains 15 residues. The CDR3 region has the DNA TGTGCCAGCAGTGAACAAAGCGGGGGAAGAGAGACCCAGTACTTC. Its protein is CASSEQSGGRETQYF. Combining the CDR3 with reference TRBV2 and TRBJ2-5 gives the whole variable domain EPEVTQTPSHQVTQMGQEVILRCVPISNHLYFYWYRQILGQKVEFLVSFYNNEISEKSEIFDDQFSVERPDGSNFTLKIRSTKLEDSAMYFCASSEQSGGRETQYFGPGTRLLVL.

This rearrangement joins TRBV5-4 to TRBJ1-1, with D hard to call. The CDR3 sequence is 13 residues long. Looked up from germline, CDR1 is SGHNT and CDR2 is YYREEE (reference sequence). Trimming took 4 bases from V and 6 from J, leaving 13 bases between them. The CDR3 nucleotides are TGTGCCAGCAGCCGGGCACGGCAACCTGAAGCTTTCTTT. Protein product: CASSRARQPEAFF.

Regarding this clone: The same CDR3 can be traced to other DNA sequences in this sample. The chain carries TRBV20-1 and TRBJ2-5; no clear D. Between the trimmed V and J ends, which lost 3 bases and 0 bases, there was a span of 2 bases. CDR1 and CDR2 (germline): DFQATT, SNEGSKA (reference sequence). The CDR3 totals 11 residues. CDR3 protein: CSARNQETQYF. CDR3 coding DNA: TGCAGTGCTAGGAACCAAGAGACCCAGTACTTC.

The V call is TRBV12-5, the J call TRBJ2-7, with D tentatively TRBD2 (5 bases). Germline V gene data show CDR1 as LGHNT and CDR2 as FRNRAP. The CDR3 extends over 14 amino acids. The V end was cut by 6 bases, the J end by 4 bases, with 16 bases between. Here the CDR3 DNA reads TGTGCTAGTGGCCCAAAAGGACTGGAGTACGAGCAGTACTTC. Translating it yields CASGPKGLEYEQYF.

Worth noting for this clone: Other DNA sequences from this sample encode an identical CDR3 as well. The chain recombines TRBV6-1 with TRBJ1-2, with D possibly TRBD1 on 5 matching bases. The germline V gene encodes CDR1 MNHNS and CDR2 SASEGT. The CDR3 is 14 amino acids. V was trimmed by 5 bases and J by 0 bases, leaving 10 bases between them. Here the CDR3 reads CASSPGRANYGYTF. Written as DNA, the CDR3 is TGTGCCAGCAGTCCGGGACGCGCTAACTATGGCTACACCTTC.

The V and J genes are TRBV18 and TRBJ2-7; tentative D call: TRBD2 (6 bases). The CDR3 has 13 amino acids. Germline V gene data show CDR1 as KGHSH and CDR2 as LQKENI. The germline V and J ends were trimmed by 3 bases and 6 bases, with 12 bases remaining between them. The CDR3 protein is CASSPAGLLEQYF. The CDR3 coding sequence is TGTGCCAGCTCACCCGCGGGATTGCTCGAGCAGTACTTC.

The chain combines TRBV6-1 with TRBJ1-2; D is perhaps TRBD1 (5 bases). The V end was cut by 5 bases, the J end by 8 bases, with 15 bases between. Per germline, CDR1 MNHNS and CDR2 SASEGT. The CDR3 covers 13 residues. The CDR3 region has the DNA TGTGCCAGCAGTCCCCTCGGACAACGGGGCTACACCTTC. Its protein is CASSPLGQRGYTF.

The J gene is TRBJ1-4, the V gene TRBV7-9; perhaps TRBD1 as D (6 bases). Germline loops: CDR1 SEHNR, CDR2 FQNEAQ (reference sequence). The CDR3 sequence is 18 residues long. V lost 2 bases to trimming and J lost 0 bases, with 16 bases between them. The CDR3 DNA reads as TGTGCCAGCAGCTTATATGGCGGCAGGGGCGCAACTAATGAAAAACTGTTTTTT. It translates to CASSLYGGRGATNEKLFF.

This clone appeared once. The CDR3 DNA is TGTGCCAGCAGCTTGGGACAGGGGCAGTGGAATGAGCAGTTCTTC. It specifies CASSLGQGQWNEQFF. The genes are TRBV5-4 and TRBJ2-1, with 8 positions matching TRBD1. Losses at the gene ends were 0 bases for V and 7 bases for J; bases not matched to a gene: 6. This CDR3 is 15 amino acids long. CDR1 and CDR2 from the germline V gene are SGHNT and YYREEE (reference sequence). Variable domain in full (rest from reference TRBV5-4 and TRBJ2-1): ETGVTQSPTHLIKTRGQQVTLRCSSQSGHNTVSWYQQALGQGPQFIFQYYREEENGRGNFPPRFSGLQFPNYSSELNVNALELDDSALYLCASSLGQGQWNEQFFGPGTRLTVL.

This chain links TRBV29-1 with TRBJ2-5; no reliable D call. Between the trimmed V and J ends, which lost 7 bases and 5 bases, there was a span of 11 bases. Germline values: CDR1 SQVTM, CDR2 ANQGSEA. The CDR3 runs 11 residues. The CDR3 sequence is CSGRDGETQYF. Written as DNA, the CDR3 is TGCAGCGGCCGAGACGGGGAGACCCAGTACTTC.